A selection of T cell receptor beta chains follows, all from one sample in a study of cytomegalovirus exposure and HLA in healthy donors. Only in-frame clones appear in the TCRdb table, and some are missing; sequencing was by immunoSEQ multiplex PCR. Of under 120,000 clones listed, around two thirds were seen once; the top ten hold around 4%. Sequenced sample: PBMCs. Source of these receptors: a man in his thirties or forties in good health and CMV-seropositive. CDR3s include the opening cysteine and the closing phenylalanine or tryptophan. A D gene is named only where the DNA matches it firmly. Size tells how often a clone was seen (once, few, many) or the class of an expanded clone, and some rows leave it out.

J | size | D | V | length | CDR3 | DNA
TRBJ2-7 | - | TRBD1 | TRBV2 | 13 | CASSEGQGVEQYF | TGTGCCAGCAGTGAGGGACAGGGGGTCGAGCAGTACTTC
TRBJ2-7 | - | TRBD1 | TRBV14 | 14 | CASSQWTGSYEQYF | TGTGCCAGCAGCCAATGGACAGGGTCCTACGAGCAGTACTTC
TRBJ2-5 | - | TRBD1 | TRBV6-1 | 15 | CASRGWTGELETQYF | TGTGCCAGCAGAGGATGGACAGGGGAGTTAGAGACCCAGTACTTC
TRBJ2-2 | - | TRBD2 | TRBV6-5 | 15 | CATMLAGARGGELFF | TGTGCCACCATGCTAGCGGGGGCCAGGGGCGGGGAGCTGTTTTTT
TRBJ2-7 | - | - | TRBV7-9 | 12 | CASGTITYEQYF | TGTGCCAGCGGCACAATCACCTACGAGCAGTACTTC
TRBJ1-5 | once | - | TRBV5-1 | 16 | CASSLGGTYSNQPQHF | TGCGCCAGCAGCTTGGGGGGGACTTATAGCAATCAGCCCCAGCATTTT
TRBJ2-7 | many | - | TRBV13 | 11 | CASSDTYEQYF | TGTGCCAGCAGTGACACCTACGAGCAGTACTTC
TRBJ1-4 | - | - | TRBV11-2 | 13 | CASSLLGDEKLFF | TGTGCCAGCAGTCTTTTAGGGGATGAAAAACTGTTTTTT
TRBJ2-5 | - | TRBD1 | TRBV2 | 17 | CASRLGYGTGLQETQYF | TGTGCCAGCAGGTTAGGTTACGGGACAGGGCTTCAAGAGACCCAGTACTTC
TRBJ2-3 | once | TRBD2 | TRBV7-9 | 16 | CASSRMGLALADTQYF | TGTGCCAGCAGCCGAATGGGACTAGCCCTCGCAGATACGCAGTATTTT
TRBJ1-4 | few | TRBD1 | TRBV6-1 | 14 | CASSEATGHEKLFF | TGTGCCAGCAGTGAAGCGACAGGGCACGAAAAACTGTTTTTT
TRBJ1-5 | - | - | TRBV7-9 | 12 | CASSVDRPPQHF | TGTGCCAGCAGCGTGGACAGACCGCCCCAGCATTTT
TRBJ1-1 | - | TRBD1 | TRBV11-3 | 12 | CASSQEDRGTFF | TGTGCCAGCAGCCAGGAGGACAGGGGGACTTTCTTT
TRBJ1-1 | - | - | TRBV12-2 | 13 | CASRLTMNTEAFF | TGTGCAAGTCGCTTAACAATGAACACTGAAGCTTTCTTT
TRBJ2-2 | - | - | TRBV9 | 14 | CASSVDSNTGELFF | TGTGCCAGCAGCGTAGACTCGAACACCGGGGAGCTGTTTTTT
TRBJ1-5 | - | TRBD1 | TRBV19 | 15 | CASSYDRESNQPQHF | TGTGCCAGTAGTTATGACAGGGAGAGCAATCAGCCCCAGCATTTT
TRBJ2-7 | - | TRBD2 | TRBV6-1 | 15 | CASSEWASGGNEQYF | TGTGCCAGCAGTGAATGGGCTAGCGGGGGGAACGAGCAGTACTTC
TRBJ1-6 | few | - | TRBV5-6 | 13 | CASSLGVNSPLHF | TGTGCCAGCAGCTTAGGGGTGAATTCACCCCTCCACTTT
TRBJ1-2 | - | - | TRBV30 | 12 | CAWTSQGTGYTF | TGTGCCTGGACTAGTCAGGGGACTGGCTACACCTTC
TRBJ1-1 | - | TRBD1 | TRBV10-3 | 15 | CAISPTTGVDTEAFF | TGTGCCATCAGTCCCACGACAGGGGTTGACACTGAAGCTTTCTTT
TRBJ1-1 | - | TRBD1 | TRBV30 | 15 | CAWSAGQTRLTEAFF | TGTGCCTGGAGTGCGGGACAGACCAGGCTCACTGAAGCTTTCTTT
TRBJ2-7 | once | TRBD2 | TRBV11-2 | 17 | CASSMSILAGNSYEQYF | TGTGCCAGCAGCATGTCTATACTAGCGGGGAACTCCTACGAGCAGTACTTC
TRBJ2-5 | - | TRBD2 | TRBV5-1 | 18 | CASSPLGLAGGKKETQYF | TGCGCCAGCAGCCCCCTGGGACTAGCGGGGGGGAAAAAAGAGACCCAGTACTTC
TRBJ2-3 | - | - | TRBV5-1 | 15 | CASSWGGAFTDTQYF | TGCGCCAGCAGCTGGGGGGGGGCATTTACAGATACGCAGTATTTT
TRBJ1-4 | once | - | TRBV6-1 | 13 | CASIDFSNEKLFF | TGTGCCAGCATAGATTTTAGTAATGAAAAACTGTTTTTT
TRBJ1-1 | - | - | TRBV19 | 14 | CASSRGEGGTEAFF | TGTGCCAGTAGTAGAGGGGAGGGAGGGACTGAAGCTTTCTTT
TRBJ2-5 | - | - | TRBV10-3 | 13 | CAIRTVGEETQYF | TGTGCCATCAGGACGGTCGGGGAAGAGACCCAGTACTTC
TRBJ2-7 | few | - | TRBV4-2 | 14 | CASSQDRGAWEQYF | TGTGCCAGCAGCCAAGATCGGGGGGCATGGGAGCAGTACTTC
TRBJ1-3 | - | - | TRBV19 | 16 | CASSIDPVISGNTIYF | TGTGCCAGTAGTATAGACCCGGTAATCTCTGGAAACACCATATATTTT
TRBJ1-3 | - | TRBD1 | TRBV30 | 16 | CAWKMEDRASGNTIYF | TGTGCCTGGAAGATGGAGGACAGGGCATCTGGAAACACCATATATTTT
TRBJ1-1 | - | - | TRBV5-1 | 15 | CASSLGGGPNTEAFF | TGCGCCAGCAGCTTGGGTGGAGGCCCGAACACTGAAGCTTTCTTT
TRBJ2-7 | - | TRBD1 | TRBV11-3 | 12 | CASSSVYGQEYF | TGTGCCAGCAGCTCCGTATATGGACAGGAGTACTTC
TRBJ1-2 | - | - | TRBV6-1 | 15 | CASSLREATGYGYTF | TGTGCCAGCAGTCTTCGGGAGGCGACAGGCTATGGCTACACCTTC